Listed here is a single TCR beta chain. The clone's antigen remains unknown. The input lacks base qualities; no much larger clone sits a single base away. The sample belongs to a study of human T cells and chemical hapten exposure (dated by TCRdb to the early 2020s). Regarding the complete study: For sensitization, 2% DPC in acetone was applied to a 2 cm by 2 cm area of upper inner arm skin. Libraries were pooled for sequencing, and variation in per-sample TCR yields was attributed mainly to small differences in library volumes within the pool. Blood samples were taken from patients before sensitization (week 0) and then at 2, 6 and about 24 weeks after DPC sensitization. Twenty-nine alopecia patients gave blood for TCR sequencing at one to four time points (pre-sensitization, 2, 6 and 24 weeks). Patch testing on the upper back used Finn chambers containing 0.01% DPC, with scoring done after 6 days according to International Contact Dermatitis Research Group standards. Most of the patients in the cohort were female, and the cohort covered alopecia areata with under or over 50% scalp involvement, alopecia totalis and alopecia universalis. Throughout the study period of roughly 24 weeks, patients also received therapeutic DPC doses to the scalp every week. This study followed changes in the peripheral blood TCR repertoire in vivo during primary and secondary sensitization of alopecia patients to the hapten diphenylcyclopropenone (DPC). Broader findings and caveats from the paper: Repeated subsampling changed both the strength of the expansion versus patch-test correlation and the threshold at which the correlation became significant. Because all patients had alopecia, a presumed autoimmune disease, the immune response of the patients might differ from that of healthy individuals. No change with DPC sensitization was found in the number of TCRs above 1 in 1000 frequency, and no evidence of global repertoire structure alterations was found. Compared with pre-sensitization or healthy control sets, expanded TCRs formed significantly more large CDR3 similarity clusters, which is consistent with antigen-driven responses. Patch test score correlated positively with the number of PT1 expanded TCRs, reaching significance at thresholds 8, 16 and 32 but not at 4.

What the time point label conveys for this sample: patch test 1, 2 weeks after DPC sensitization. This specimen's treatment or condition label, per the study, means: therapeutic diphenylcyclopropenone sensitization with weekly scalp DPC. At each patch-test visit, blood was drawn before the patch test was applied. Patients were considered eligible if aged 18 to 70, diagnosed with alopecia and deemed suitable for DPC therapy, and patients were excluded if pregnant. Total RNA was extracted from unfractionated whole blood collected in Tempus Blood RNA tubes. The CDR3 runs 17 amino acids, cysteine and phenylalanine included. Only the CDR3 portion is preserved as DNA: 51 bases, with reading frame beginning at the first base. Taken from the germline V gene, the CDR1 and CDR2 loops are MNHEY and SVGAGI. Relative to germline, V is missing 2 bases and J is missing 4 bases, with 7 bases of the junction outside any gene match.

The library was generated by RACE. Sequencer: NextSeq 500. During library preparation, unique molecular identifiers were attached to individual cDNA molecules so that TCRs could be counted quantitatively and reproducibly. For every blood RNA sample, sequencing covered both the TCR alpha and TCR beta chains. The study's processing was this. Samples had a median of roughly 91,000 TCRs, with a range from roughly 23,224 to 750,000. The Decombinator software suite was used to annotate V, J and CDR3 in the TCR reads. For PS versus PT1 abundance plots, all samples were subsampled to the same number of TCRs (28,000). TCRs were defined as expanded if absent before sensitization and observed at least eight times at the 2-week time point. In TCRdb, the public reads were trimmed at Q25 with fastp and aligned with MiXCR, with productive beta chains retained. One record per CDR3 amino acid sequence lists the most common genes and DNA. V and J calls and clone size were set by TCRdb, not the authors. The sample has 180,000 or so distinct CDR3 sequences on record, 20% to 25% of them singletons. Clones ranked in the top ten supply 6.7% of the sample.

The TCR was taken from a woman aged 45 to 65 with alopecia areata. Some clones in this sample may be carry-over from other donors' samples. The chain is assembled from TRBV6-5 and TRBJ2-2; the junction holds 10 bases that match TRBD1. This specimen was whole blood, taken in connection with sensitization to the hapten diphenylcyclopropenone (DPC). The nucleotides read TGTGCCAGCAGTTACACCGGGACAGGGGCTGGCACCGGGGAGCTGTTTTTT. This codes for CASSYTGTGAGTGELFF.